Presented here are 14 T cell receptor beta chains from one specimen sequenced in a study of HIV-infected patients and healthy controls. One entry per CDR3 protein, called by TCRdb with MiXCR from the 5' RACE reads. This table holds around 67,000 distinct CDR3 sequences, about a sixth found once. The source material was CD4+ T cells from blood. The receptors stem from a human donor in good health.

The CDR3 here is CASSSQGKTQYF. The DNA for the CDR3 is TGTGCCAGCAGCTCTCAGGGGAAGACCCAGTACTTC. The V call is TRBV28, the J call TRBJ2-5; D may be TRBD1 (6 bases). The CDR3 contains 12 residues. V lost 6 bases and J 6 bases, leaving 11 bases between the germline ends. CDR1 MDHEN and CDR2 SYDVKM come from the germline V gene. Filled out from reference TRBV28 and TRBJ2-5, the complete variable domain reads DVKVTQSSRYLVKRTGEKVFLECVQDMDHENMFWYRQDPGLGLRLIYFSYDVKMKEKGDIPEGYSVSREKKERFSLILESASTNQTSMYLCASSSQGKTQYFGPGTRLLVL.

In regard to this clonotype: A junction boundary mismatches the germline segment, possibly from a read error. The chain employs TRBV7-2 and TRBJ1-2; D may be TRBD1 (6 bases). CDR3 size: 22 residues. CDR1 and CDR2 (germline): SGHTA, FQGNSA. CDR3 nucleotide sequence: TGTGCCAGCAGCTTAGTTCGTGTGACCTCCCTTCGTGTGGGGGGCAGTGAAGATGGCTTCACCTTC. Its translation: CASSLVRVTSLRVGGSEDGFTF.

This clonotype was seen only a few times. J is TRBJ2-7 and V is TRBV5-1, with D unresolved. Germline V gene lookup returns CDR1 SGHRS and CDR2 YFSETQ. The V and J ends lost 4 bases and 6 bases respectively, with 11 bases between them. This CDR3 is 12 amino acids long. The CDR3 here is CASSLDTSEQYF. CDR3 nucleotide sequence: TGCGCCAGCAGCCTAGACACCTCCGAGCAGTACTTC.

This clonotype has ten or more counts. The rearrangement joins TRBV29-1 to TRBJ2-5, with D perhaps TRBD1 (5 bases). V was clipped by 6 bases and J by 0 bases, with 8 bases between them. CDR3 length: 12 residues. Germline CDR1 SQVTM, CDR2 ANQGSEA. The CDR3 here is CSVIRDQETQYF. The CDR3 region has the DNA TGCAGCGTGATCAGGGACCAAGAGACCCAGTACTTC.

There are a few counts of this clonotype. The V gene is TRBV29-1, the J gene TRBJ2-7; D may be TRBD1 (5 bases). Germline loops: CDR1 SQVTM, CDR2 ANQGSEA. Trimming pared 2 bases from V and 4 bases from J, leaving 9 bases between. CDR3 length: 12 amino acids. CDR3 sequence: CSVEIRGYEQYF. DNA for the CDR3: TGCAGCGTTGAAATTAGGGGATACGAGCAGTACTTC.

Details on this clonotype: Mismatch with germline at one junction end may stem from a read error. This chain links TRBV29-1 with TRBJ2-3, with TRBD2 matching over 12 bases. Per the germline V gene, CDR1 is SQVTM and CDR2 is ANQGSEA. The CDR3 is made up of 15 amino acids. CDR3 loop: CSVTSGGPKLDAQYF. CDR3 in DNA: TGCAGCGTTACTAGCGGGGGGCCCAAGCTAGATGCGCAGTATTTT.

The CDR3 loop is CRWTALANYGYTF. CDR3 bases: TGCAGGTGGACAGCTCTAGCTAACTATGGCTACACCTTC. The rearrangement links TRBV29-1 to TRBJ1-2, with a possible D match to TRBD1 (6 bases). From germline, CDR1 is SQVTM and CDR2 ANQGSEA. CDR3 length equals 13 residues.

The V gene is TRBV20-1, the J gene TRBJ1-5; no clear D gene. V lost 0 bases and J 0 bases, leaving 3 bases between the germline ends. CDR3 size: 13 residues. CDR1 and CDR2 (germline): DFQATT, SNEGSKA (reference sequence). CDR3 sequence: CSARENSNQPQHF. DNA of the CDR3: TGCAGTGCTAGAGAGAATAGCAATCAGCCCCAGCATTTT.

This chain connects TRBV6-2 or TRBV6-3 to TRBJ1-1; 8 nucleotides match TRBD1. The CDR3 spans 15 residues. Germline V gives CDR1 MNHEY, CDR2 SVGEGT. J gave up 3 bases and V 5 bases, and 8 bases lay outside the gene matches. The CDR3 here is CASSPPDRVDTEAFF. The CDR3 DNA reads as TGTGCCAGCAGTCCACCGGACAGGGTCGACACTGAAGCTTTCTTT.

This clonotype was seen at least ten times. V is TRBV14 and J is TRBJ2-3; D not certain. Germline lookup yields CDR1 SGHDN and CDR2 FVKESK. The CDR3 is 11 amino acids. The germline V and J ends were trimmed by 3 bases and 4 bases, with 2 bases remaining between them. Here the CDR3 reads CASSQSDTQYF. CDR3 nucleotide sequence: TGTGCCAGCAGCCAGTCAGATACGCAGTATTTT.

The chain couples TRBV29-1 to TRBJ2-7; D is unresolved. The V and J ends lost 7 bases and 2 bases respectively, with 9 bases between them. The CDR3 is made up of 11 amino acids. The V gene's germline CDR1 is SQVTM and CDR2 ANQGSEA. CDR3 nucleotide sequence: TGCAGCGGGGGTGTGACCTACGAGCAGTACTTC. Translated, it gives CSGGVTYEQYF.

This clonotype was observed at least ten times. The chain has TRBV6-2 or TRBV6-3 and TRBJ2-7; unclear D gene. The CDR3 covers 15 residues. Germline CDR1 and CDR2: MNHEY and SVGEGT. V lost 4 bases, J lost 0 bases, and 13 bases lay in between. CDR3 sequence reads: CASSSTAQSSYEQYF. The CDR3 coding sequence is TGTGCCAGCAGTTCAACAGCCCAAAGCTCCTACGAGCAGTACTTC.

In this sample, this clonotype turned up a few times. The rearrangement joins TRBV20-1 to TRBJ2-1, with 13 bases aligning to TRBD2. J gave up 2 bases and V 1 base, and 2 bases lay outside the gene matches. There are 16 residues in the CDR3. The germline CDR1 and CDR2 sequences are DFQATT and SNEGSKA (reference sequence). The CDR3 coding sequence is TGCAGTGCTAGAGCGGGACTAGCGGGGACCTACAATGAGCAGTTCTTC. Its translation is CSARAGLAGTYNEQFF.

A few counts support this clonotype. This chain joins TRBV6-5 and TRBJ1-5; TRBD1 might be the D (6 bases). Trimming pared 6 bases from V and 4 bases from J, leaving 10 bases between. CDR1 is MNHEY and CDR2 is SVGAGI in the germline V gene. This CDR3 is 13 amino acids long. CDR3 nucleotides: TGTGCCAGCAGGGGGGCCTTTAATCAGCCCCAGCATTTT. It is translated as CASRGAFNQPQHF.